This T cell receptor beta chain was recovered during a study of blood T cell repertoires in COVID-19. Study details: The samples span acute and convalescent COVID-19 from the United States, Italy and Spain.

In the original workflow: Reference gene primer amplification gave estimated nucleated cell counts. The data were produced by immunoSEQ multiplex PCR, yet TCRdb's version contains in-frame clones alone and is incomplete. V and J calls plus clone size are reproduced from that table; the DNA served to infer D and trimming. The sample lists approximately 120,000 clones, approximately 68% occurring once. The CDR3 totals 16 residues. Germline trimming cut 0 bases from V and 1 base from J; bases unmatched to any gene: 6. CDR1 and CDR2 from the germline V gene are SGDLS and YYNGEE. The V and J genes are TRBV9 and TRBJ1-1, with 7 positions matching TRBD1. The TCR comes from a woman aged 70-85 years with acute or convalescent COVID-19. Specimen: peripheral blood. In DNA, the CDR3 is TGTGCCAGCAGCGTAGAAGGGGGCGGGCCGAACACTGAAGCTTTCTTT. This translates into CASSVEGGGPNTEAFF.